The rows below give T cell receptor beta chains drawn from one sample of a study of T-cell memory formation after mild COVID-19. TCRdb redid the calling of the 5' RACE reads with MiXCR, one entry per CDR3 protein. The sample holds 450,000 to 650,000 distinct CDR3 sequences, less than 25% seen once. Material: PBMCs or a T cell subset sorted from them (not recorded which). The receptors come from an adult woman who had mild COVID-19 (a few samples of this study predate the infection). Cell type and time point are not known. Each CDR3 is given with its conserved first and last residue. Each record gives: D gene, J gene, clone size, V gene, CDR3 DNA, CDR3 protein. D genes are given only for firm matches. Clone size appears in some rows only: once, few, many, or a class for an expanded clone.

. TRBJ1-2 few TRBV15 TGTGCCACCAGCAGAGATCGACAGTCAGGAGGCTATGGCTACACCTTC CATSRDRQSGGYGYTF
. TRBJ2-1 few TRBV7-7 TGTGCCAGCAGCTTAAGGTTGAGCGACAATGAGCAGTTCTTC CASSLRLSDNEQFF
TRBD1 TRBJ2-2 many TRBV5-1 TGCGCCAGCAGCTCTGGACAGGGGTTCGGGGAGCTGTTTTTT CASSSGQGFGELFF
TRBD1 TRBJ1-4 few TRBV7-2 TGTGCCAGCAGCCAAGGACCGGGACAGGGTGGAGAAAAACTGTTTTTT CASSQGPGQGGEKLFF
. TRBJ1-2 . TRBV11-2 TGTGCCAGCAGCCCACCCTGGGGGGCAGATGGCTACACCTTC CASSPPWGADGYTF
. TRBJ1-6 . TRBV9 TGTGCCAGCAGCGAGGGGGTTGGGCAGGGGCGGTCACCCCTCCACTTT CASSEGVGQGRSPLHF
. TRBJ2-1 . TRBV6-5 TGTGCCACCAGCCGTATCGCCGGGACAAACTACAATGAGCAGTTCTTC CATSRIAGTNYNEQFF
. TRBJ2-1 . TRBV15 TGTGCCACCAGCAGAGATGGTCCACATTTGGGCAATGAGCAGTTCTTC CATSRDGPHLGNEQFF
. TRBJ1-5 few TRBV20-1 TGCAGTGCCATGATAGGGGTTGGGCAGCCCCAGCATTTT CSAMIGVGQPQHF
. TRBJ2-3 . TRBV28 TGTGCCAGCAGTTTTACCTTTCGGCGGAGCACAGATACGCAGTATTTT CASSFTFRRSTDTQYF
. TRBJ2-7 once TRBV20-1 TGCAGTGCTAGTCCACGGGGGTTCTCCTACGAGCAGTACTTC CSASPRGFSYEQYF
TRBD1 TRBJ2-7 . TRBV28 TGTGCCAGCAGTCCCTGGACAGGGGGCAAATACGAGCAGTACTTC CASSPWTGGKYEQYF
TRBD2 TRBJ2-5 many TRBV18 TGTGCCAGCTCACCACCGGACGGGAGGGCCCAGGAGACCCAGTACTTC CASSPPDGRAQETQYF
. TRBJ2-5 . TRBV7-9 TGTGCCAGCAGCTTAGTAGAATCTAGCGTGGAGACCCAGTACTTC CASSLVESSVETQYF
. TRBJ1-3 few TRBV20-1 TGCAGTGCTAGAGATCCCCTGAACACCATATATTTT CSARDPLNTIYF
. TRBJ1-1 . TRBV5-1 TGCGCCAGCAGCTTGTTGGGGGCATACACTGAAGCTTTCTTT CASSLLGAYTEAFF
. TRBJ2-3 many TRBV7-2 TGTGCCAGCAGTCCAGACAGATCCTTCACAGATACGCAGTATTTT CASSPDRSFTDTQYF
TRBD2 TRBJ2-5 . TRBV4-2 TGTGCCAGCAGCCGAGGGACTAGCGCTCAAGAGACCCAGTACTTC CASSRGTSAQETQYF
TRBD2 TRBJ2-5 few TRBV20-1 TGCAGTGCTTCCGCGGGGGGGCCGGAGACCCAGTACTTC CSASAGGPETQYF
. TRBJ2-4 . TRBV12-3/TRBV12-4 TGTGCCAGCAGTTTAGCTGCACTAGCCAAAAACATTCAGTACTTC CASSLAALAKNIQYF
TRBD1 TRBJ2-3 few TRBV7-9 TGTGCCAGCAGCACACGAAGATCGGGACAGGGGGCCGGAGATACGCAGTATTTT CASSTRRSGQGAGDTQYF
TRBD2 TRBJ2-3 few TRBV5-4 TGTGCCAGCAGCTTGTCATCTGGGACTAGCGGAACAGATACGCAGTATTTT CASSLSSGTSGTDTQYF
TRBD2 TRBJ2-3 . TRBV6-5 TGTGCCAGCAGTTACTTGAATATCTATGGGACTAGCGAGCAGTATTTT CASSYLNIYGTSEQYF
TRBD2 TRBJ2-1 . TRBV24-1 TGTGCCACCAGAGGGACTAGCGGGAGTGATGAGCAGTTCTTC CATRGTSGSDEQFF
TRBD2 TRBJ2-1 . TRBV10-2 TGCGCCAGCTGGGGACTAGCGGGACGTGAGCAGTTCTTC CASWGLAGREQFF
. TRBJ2-1 few TRBV6-5 TGTGCCAGCAGTCCCCTTCGGGACTCGGATGAGCAGTTCTTC CASSPLRDSDEQFF
. TRBJ2-2 few TRBV6-5 TGTGCTACCCGCCTAGGATCACGGGCCGGGGAGCTGTTTTTT CATRLGSRAGELFF
TRBD1 TRBJ1-5 . TRBV4-1 TGCGCCAGCAGTCCCGCGCCGACAGGGGCTAGCAATCAGCCCCAGCATTTT CASSPAPTGASNQPQHF
. TRBJ1-1 many TRBV5-1 TGCGCCAGCAGCGCTATGTGGTCCGAGAACACTGAAGCTTTCTTT CASSAMWSENTEAFF
TRBD2 TRBJ2-4 few TRBV3-1 TGTGCCAGCAGCCAAGACCGAAGCGGGGGGGCCAAAAACATTCAGTACTTC CASSQDRSGGAKNIQYF
. TRBJ1-1 once TRBV27 TGTGCCACCCGGGGGCAGGGTGACACTGAAGCTTTCTTT CATRGQGDTEAFF
TRBD1 TRBJ1-1 . TRBV12-3/TRBV12-4 TGTGCCAGCAGTTTAACAGGGGAAACTGAAGCTTTCTTT CASSLTGETEAFF
. TRBJ1-5 . TRBV12-3/TRBV12-4 TGTGCCAGCAGTTTAGTAGGGGGACCTAGCAATCAGCCCCAGCATTTT CASSLVGGPSNQPQHF
TRBD2 TRBJ2-3 . TRBV12-3/TRBV12-4 TGTGCCAGCAGCGGGACTAGCGTAAGAACAGATACGCAGTATTTT CASSGTSVRTDTQYF
. TRBJ2-1 . TRBV20-1 TGCAGTGCTAGTCCCAGGGCGTACAATGAGCAGTTCTTC CSASPRAYNEQFF
. TRBJ2-7 . TRBV7-2 TGTGCCAGCAGTCCACGGATGAGCTCCTACGAGCAGTACTTC CASSPRMSSYEQYF